Below are 8 T cell receptor beta chains sequenced from a single sample in a study of cytomegalovirus exposure and HLA in healthy donors. 13 Jbeta primers and 60 Vbeta primers were used for the PCR. The assay was immunoSEQ multiplex PCR, and TCRdb's table has in-frame clones only and misses some. Of around 100,000 clones in the sample, roughly four fifths are singletons; the top ten hold about 4.8%. The material sequenced was PBMCs. These receptors came from a man in his forties in good health and CMV-seropositive.

The chain is built from TRBV27 and TRBJ1-2, with 8 bases fitting TRBD1. V lost 5 bases and J lost 3; bases outside the gene matches: 2. The CDR3 consists of 13 residues. The V gene's germline CDR1 is MNHEY and CDR2 SMNVEV (reference sequence). The DNA for the CDR3 is TGTGCCAGCAGTCAGGGGGCCCACTATGGCTACACCTTC. This encodes CASSQGAHYGYTF.

V and J are TRBV4-2 and TRBJ2-2, with TRBD2 identical over 10 bases. Per germline, CDR1 LGHNA and CDR2 YNFKEQ. Unmatched junction bases numbered 12, after V lost 4 bases and J lost 7 bases. The CDR3 consists of 17 residues. In DNA, the CDR3 is TGTGCCAGCAGCCCTTTAGGACTAGCGGAGGGGGGCGGGGAGCTGTTTTTT. Translation: CASSPLGLAEGGGELFF.

J is TRBJ2-7 and V is TRBV6-5; 7 bases match TRBD1. This CDR3 contains 15 residues. Germline V gene lookup returns CDR1 MNHEY and CDR2 SVGAGI. V was clipped by 0 bases and J by 3 bases; unmatched bases: 5. The CDR3 coding sequence is TGTGCCAGCAGTTACTCGCCGACAGGGAGCTACGAGCAGTACTTC. This translates into CASSYSPTGSYEQYF.

As concerns this clone: Other DNA sequences from this sample encode an identical CDR3 as well. V gene TRBV5-1 combines with J gene TRBJ1-1; 7 nucleotides match TRBD1. The CDR3 is 13 amino acids. Germline V lookup: CDR1 SGHRS, CDR2 YFSETQ. The ends lost 4 bases at V and 5 bases at J; junction bases unmatched: 5. The CDR3 coding sequence is TGCGCCAGCAGCCCCCCAGGGGGTACTGAAGCTTTCTTT. Protein: CASSPPGGTEAFF.

The chain uses TRBV5-4 and TRBJ2-3; 7 positions agree with TRBD1. Unmatched junction bases numbered 6, after V lost 0 bases and J lost 5 bases. The germline CDR1 and CDR2 sequences are SGHNT and YYREEE (reference sequence). The CDR3 has 15 residues. CDR3 nucleotides: TGTGCCAGCAGCTTGGGACAGGGTGGGAGAGATACGCAGTATTTT. Its translation is CASSLGQGGRDTQYF.

This chain's CDR3 is CASSHSATNEKLFF. The CDR3 region has the DNA TGTGCCAGCAGCCACAGTGCAACTAATGAAAAACTGTTTTTT. This sequence joins TRBV7-9 and TRBJ1-4; D remains unclear. Germline lookup yields CDR1 SEHNR and CDR2 FQNEAQ (reference sequence). With 5 bases removed from V and 0 bases from J, the gap between germline ends came to 7 bases. The CDR3 has 14 amino acids.

This clone was observed once. V usage is TRBV7-8 and J usage is TRBJ2-7, with D perhaps matching TRBD2 (6 bases). CDR1 is SGHVS, CDR2 FQNEAQ, per germline. V gave up 2 bases and J gave up 4 bases, with 15 bases separating them. CDR3 length: 15 amino acids. The CDR3 reads CASSLTAAGRYEQYF. The CDR3, as DNA: TGTGCCAGCAGCTTAACGGCCGCGGGGAGGTACGAGCAGTACTTC. Variable domain in full (rest from reference TRBV7-8 and TRBJ2-7): GAGVSQSPRYKVAKRGQDVALRCDPISGHVSLFWYQQALGQGPEFLTYFQNEAQLDKSGLPSDRFFAERPEGSVSTLKIQRTQQEDSAVYLCASSLTAAGRYEQYFGPGTRLTVT.

A single count supports this clone. This rearrangement joins TRBV5-1 to TRBJ2-7, with 7 bases aligning to TRBD2. The CDR3 totals 14 residues. Germline CDR1 is SGHRS and CDR2 is YFSETQ. Trimming at V came to 0 bases and at J to 2 bases, leaving 2 bases not matched to a gene. CDR3 sequence (DNA): TGCGCCAGCAGCTTGGGTAGCGGGCCCTACGAGCAGTACTTC. This codes for CASSLGSGPYEQYF.